A single sample is the source of the 2 T cell receptor beta chains below, sequenced in a study of spatial heterogeneity in lung cancer. Time point denoted: sample taken at primary tumor resection. TCRdb used MiXCR to reprocess the 5' RACE reads, holding one entry per CDR3 protein. The table records around 66,000 distinct CDR3 sequences, 6.3% of them present only once. Sample: PBMCs, taken at surgery. The receptors originated from a female donor with early-stage non-small cell lung cancer.

This clonotype has a count of ten or more. J is TRBJ2-1 and V is TRBV9; D is ambiguous. This CDR3 has 14 residues. Germline V gene sequence: CDR1 SGDLS, CDR2 YYNGEE. Trimming removed 0 bases at V and 7 bases at J, with 11 bases between. The CDR3 spells CASSVDPAENEQFF. CDR3 coding DNA: TGTGCCAGCAGCGTAGACCCGGCAGAGAATGAGCAGTTCTTC.

This clonotype was detected many times. This chain connects TRBV30 to TRBJ2-2, with 7 bases aligning to TRBD1. The CDR3 consists of 14 residues. Germline V CDR1 and CDR2: GTSNPN, SVGIG (reference sequence). V gave up 5 bases and J gave up 2 bases; unmatched junction bases: 5. The CDR3 nucleotides read TGTGCCTGGGGAAGGGGGCCAAACACCGGGGAGCTGTTTTTT. This sequence encodes CAWGRGPNTGELFF.